This T cell receptor (beta chain) stems from a study of blood T cells in healthy people across ages (dated by TCRdb to between 2014 and 2017). About the study as a whole: In model experiments, template switching captured roughly one uniquely barcoded TCR beta cDNA molecule for every two T cells. Two additional independent replicas of 1 million unique cDNA reads from the same blood draw were analyzed for two donors (one aged 18 to 30 and one aged 80 or older). The study measured age-related changes in TCR beta repertoire diversity using deep sequencing normalized with unique cDNA molecular identifiers. Donors were grouped into four age groups: young (average approximately 15 years), middle-aged (about 40), aged (about 59) and long-lived (approximately 78). What the research found in general, with its limitations: Estimates of total diversity based on one million sequenced T cells were regarded as lower bounds and as underestimates. Because the CMV infection status of the donors was unknown, age-related changes in expanded clonotypes may potentially have been confounded. As age increased, observed TCR beta diversity per million T cells dropped in a roughly linear way, and a significant reduction was already evident by age 40. Compared with the aged group, the long-lived group had more naive CD4+ T cells, fewer expanded clones and increased TCR diversity, suggesting age selection. A strong correlation was found between observed TCR beta diversity and the percentage of naive T cells measured by flow cytometry. Since profiling was done on bulk unsorted PBMCs, naive and antigen-experienced compartments could not be conclusively compared.

Only a few counts were recorded for this clonotype. Its antigen is currently not known. One end of the junction is discordant with germline, which a read error may explain. Library preparation employed 5' RACE. The run used an Illumina HiSeq 2500. A second PCR of about 6 to 12 cycles was performed with a sample-barcoded 5' primer and a J-beta primer mix. A template-switch 5' adaptor carrying 12 random nucleotides introduced a unique molecular identifier onto each TCR beta cDNA molecule. Each sample yielded at least 2.5 million CDR3-containing paired-end reads. All of the RNA was converted into first-strand cDNA using the Mint cDNA synthesis kit, with a TRBC-specific oligonucleotide serving as the primer. Following uracil-DNA glycosylase treatment, a first 18-cycle PCR with universal primers M1SS and BC2_uni_R was performed on all cDNA. The paper's data handling went like this. Each sample was normalized by randomly selecting 1 million high-quality reads, each carrying a distinct molecular identifier. Instead of being binned into consensus sequences, reads with shared molecular identifiers were discarded. MiTCR, with a Q25 quality threshold and the strictest error-elimination algorithm, was used for CDR3 identification, clonotype clustering and error correction. A nonparametric unseen species model with Euler transformation was used to estimate lower-bound total TCR beta diversity. TCRdb trimmed the raw reads at Q25, called clones with MiXCR and kept productive beta chains. Rows matching on CDR3 protein sequence are summarized as one entry with the most common DNA and genes. The V and J calls follow TCRdb's processing rather than the paper's. Recorded for this sample are 800,000 to 950,000 distinct CDR3 sequences; about 28% of them occurred a single time. The biggest ten clones account for approximately 10% of the sample.

CDR1 is given as SGDLS and CDR2 as YYNGEE, both from the germline V gene. The CDR3 runs 14 amino acids, cysteine and phenylalanine included. Only the CDR3 part of the read is kept: 42 bases, read in frame from the first base. The roughly 38 donors, aged about 6 to 100 years, were systemically healthy Caucasian individuals from Russia. About 9.6 milliliters of peripheral blood were collected from each donor into EDTA-treated Vacutainer tubes. Ficoll-Paque density-gradient centrifugation was used to isolate PBMCs, with at least 6 million per sample. Trizol reagent was used to extract total RNA from the PBMCs, yielding at least 6 micrograms per sample. For every donor, an aliquot of PBMCs went through flow cytometry to measure the percentages of naive CD45RAhigh/CD27high T cells. The data also belong to a second study, concerning T cells of mothers and their children. As described in the second report: Nine systemically healthy Caucasian individuals, comprising three mothers and their six children, were included as donors. cDNA synthesis used all of the extracted RNA, with around 1.5 ug of RNA in each 15 ul reaction. In the second PCR, the M1S primer introduced both the sample barcodes and 2-4 random nucleotides. Each mother yielded over 8.5 million TCR beta CDR3 reads and each child 2.5 million to 3.5 million reads. TCR recombination output is similarly shaped by thymic selection in related and unrelated pairs, with a minor effect exerted by inherited differences. Normalized repertoire overlap was always slightly but never significantly higher in related than unrelated mother-child pairs. With a sensitivity of about 100 clones per million clonotypes, no persistent microchimeric T cell clones were detected. In the study, deep NGS was used to compare the TCR beta repertoires of mothers and children, and features distinguishing related mother-child pairs from unrelated individuals were sought. Mothers averaged about 37 +/- 4 years of age and children averaged 11 +/- 4 years. After adapter ligation was performed with NEBNext reagents, the libraries were sequenced on an Illumina HiSeq 2000 with 100+100 nt paired-end reads. To avoid cross-contamination, the mother libraries and the child libraries were prepared a month apart and sequenced in separate runs. Each donor had between roughly 450,000 and 2,300,000 distinct TCR beta clonotypes identified. Naive TCR beta clonotypes were estimated from low-frequency clonotypes matched to each donor's FACS-determined naive share, without sorting.

This receptor was identified in a woman between 40 and 50 years old in good health. Sequenced material: blood. The V and J genes are TRBV9 and TRBJ2-7, with TRBD2 matching 8 junction bases. The sequence in DNA is TGTGCCGGCAGTCGGGATAGCGGGGCCTACGAGCAGTACTTC. Translated, this gives CAGSRDSGAYEQYF.